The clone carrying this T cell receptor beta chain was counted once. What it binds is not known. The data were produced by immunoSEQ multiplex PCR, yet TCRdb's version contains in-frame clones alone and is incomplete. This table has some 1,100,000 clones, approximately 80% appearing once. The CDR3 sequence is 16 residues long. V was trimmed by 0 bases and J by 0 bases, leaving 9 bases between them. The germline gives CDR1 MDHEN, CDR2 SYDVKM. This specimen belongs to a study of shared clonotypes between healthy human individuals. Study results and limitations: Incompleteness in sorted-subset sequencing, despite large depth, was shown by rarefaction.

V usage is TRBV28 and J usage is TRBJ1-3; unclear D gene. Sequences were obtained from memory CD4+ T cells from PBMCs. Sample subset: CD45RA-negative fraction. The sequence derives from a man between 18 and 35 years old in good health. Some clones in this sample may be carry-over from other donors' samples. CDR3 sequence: CASSLWGGSSGNTIYF. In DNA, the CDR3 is TGTGCCAGCAGTTTATGGGGCGGGAGCTCTGGAAACACCATATATTTT.